The 2 T cell receptor beta chains listed next were all sequenced from one sample in a study of spatial heterogeneity in lung cancer. TCRdb re-called the 5' RACE reads through MiXCR, storing one row per CDR3 protein. Among around 110,000 distinct CDR3 sequences listed, 9.5% to 15% were seen once. Stated time point: blood at routine non-recurrence follow-up after resection. Unsorted tumor, nontumor lung tissue or cryopreserved PBMC supplied the whole RNA. Sequenced here: PBMCs, sampled at follow-up. Receptors were obtained from a male donor with early-stage non-small cell lung cancer.

The chain couples TRBV5-1 to TRBJ2-7, with 10 nucleotides matching TRBD1. V shed 3 bases and J 5 bases; nucleotides not matched to a gene: 2. The CDR3 is made up of 13 amino acids. Germline-derived CDR1 and CDR2 are SGHRS and YFSETQ. The CDR3: CASSWGQGNEQYF. The CDR3 DNA sequence: TGCGCCAGCAGCTGGGGACAGGGGAACGAGCAGTACTTC.

The chain is built from TRBV6-5 and TRBJ2-7, with 8 bases aligning to TRBD1. Trimming at V came to 5 bases and at J to 4 bases, leaving 7 bases not matched to a gene. The V gene's germline CDR1 is MNHEY and CDR2 SVGAGI. This CDR3 contains 14 residues. In DNA form, the CDR3 reads TGTGCCAGCAGTGGGACAGGTGGAGGTTACGAGCAGTACTTC. This translates into CASSGTGGGYEQYF.